This entry describes one T cell receptor (beta chain). TCRdb independently ran MiXCR on the reads; one entry per CDR3 protein. This sample carries hundreds of thousands of distinct CDR3 sequences, 24% of them seen once, and the ten largest clones take less than 9.5%. V dropped 4 bases and J dropped 10 bases, with 10 bases sitting between them. The CDR3 sequence is 11 residues long. From germline, CDR1 is SQVTM and CDR2 ANQGSEA. This entry belongs to a study of T cell repertoires in cytomegalovirus infection. The genes are TRBV29-1 and TRBJ1-4; D gene ambiguous. The sequencing input was CD8+ T cells from PBMCs. The source is a human donor in good health (CMV status not recorded). Some clones in this sample may be carry-over from other donors' samples. Here the CDR3 reads CSVGASGKLFF. The CDR3 nucleotides read TGCAGCGTTGGGGCCTCTGGAAAACTGTTTTTT.